Listed here are 11 T cell receptor beta chains from one sample, sequenced in a study of post-analysis software for immune sequencing data. Study-wide results and limits: Patients used five TRBV segments, including TRBV5-6, TRBV5-1 and TRBV20-1, more often than controls.

Their antigens are not known. Presence of unique molecular identifiers characterized the TCR beta cDNA libraries. Each CDR3 protein gets one entry after TCRdb re-called the PCR reads with MiXCR. The sample records roughly 800,000 distinct CDR3 sequences, about 57% being singletons. Sequencing was done on a sample of blood. These receptors originate from a girl between 5 and 17 years old with multiple sclerosis.

The chain carries TRBV20-1 and TRBJ1-5, with 10 positions matching TRBD1. This CDR3 spans 15 amino acids. The J segment lost 7 bases and the V segment lost 1 base, leaving 7 bases of the junction unmatched. CDR1 and CDR2 (germline): DFQATT, SNEGSKA (reference sequence). The chain's CDR3 is CSARGRDRGGQPQHF. The CDR3 coding sequence is TGCAGTGCTAGAGGCCGGGACAGGGGAGGCCAGCCCCAGCATTTT.

This clonotype was seen a handful of times. V and J are TRBV6-5 and TRBJ2-1; 10 bases agree with TRBD2. CDR1 and CDR2 (germline): MNHEY, SVGAGI. The V and J ends lost 2 bases and 9 bases, in that order; junction bases with no gene match: 4. The length of the CDR3 is 14 residues. CDR3 in DNA: TGTGCCAGCAGTTACGCTAGCGGGAGTGGTGAGCAGTTCTTC. Amino acids: CASSYASGSGEQFF.

The J gene is TRBJ2-5, the V gene TRBV18; unclear D gene. The DNA end is more similar to TRBJ2-7, so the J call may be wrong. Germline V gives CDR1 KGHSH, CDR2 LQKENI. The CDR3 is 16 residues long. The CDR3 nucleotides are TGTGCCAGCTCACCACGGGAAATTATAAGGAACAACGAGCAGTACTTC. It codes for CASSPREIIRNNEQYF.

The J gene is TRBJ2-1, the V gene TRBV20-1, with TRBD2 identical over 14 bases. Germline V gene sequence: CDR1 DFQATT, CDR2 SNEGSKA (reference sequence). The trim removed 6 bases at V and 8 bases at J, leaving 6 bases unmatched. CDR3 size: 14 residues. The CDR3 nucleotides are TGCAGTGCCCCGACTAGCGGGGGGGGGGATGAGCAGTTCTTC. Translation: CSAPTSGGGDEQFF.

The rearrangement uses TRBV20-1 and TRBJ2-7, with TRBD1 matching 7 bases. The CDR3 consists of 13 residues. Germline V gene data show CDR1 as DFQATT and CDR2 as SNEGSKA (reference sequence). J gave up 2 bases and V 3 bases, and 4 bases lay outside the gene matches. The chain's CDR3 is CSASKGATYEQYF. The DNA for the CDR3 is TGCAGTGCTAGTAAGGGGGCCACCTACGAGCAGTACTTC.

V and J are TRBV5-1 and TRBJ2-7; 7 bases agree with TRBD2. The J call could be wrong; TRBJ2-1 is a better fit for the DNA end. This CDR3 contains 16 residues. The germline V gene has CDR1 SGHRS and CDR2 YFSETQ. The CDR3 nucleotides read TGCGCCAGCAGCTTCCGTAGACTAGCAGCCAACAATGAGCAGTTCTTC. Amino acid sequence: CASSFRRLAANNEQFF.

The chain recombines TRBV25-1 with TRBJ1-4; no definite D call. The germline gives CDR1 MGHDK, CDR2 SYGVNS. The CDR3 length is 14 residues. The V gene lost 4 bases and the J gene lost 6 bases, with 12 bases spanning the gap. The CDR3 DNA is TGTGCCAGCAGTGGCCCACAGATATATGAAAAACTGTTTTTT. This codes for CASSGPQIYEKLFF. Variable domain in full (rest from reference TRBV25-1 and TRBJ1-4): EADIYQTPRYLVIGTGKKITLECSQTMGHDKMYWYQQDPGMELHLIHYSYGVNSTEKGDLSSESTVSRIRTEHFPLTLESARPSHTSQYLCASSGPQIYEKLFFGSGTQLSVL.

J is TRBJ2-5 and V is TRBV5-5, with 10 bases matching TRBD2. The CDR3 extends over 17 amino acids. Germline V gene data show CDR1 as SGHKS and CDR2 as YYEKEE (reference sequence). The ends lost 1 base at V and 5 bases at J; junction bases unmatched: 11. CDR3 amino acids: CASSLLAGVDGRETQYF. The CDR3 DNA is TGTGCCAGCAGCTTGCTAGCGGGAGTGGATGGGAGGGAGACCCAGTACTTC.

This clonotype showed up just a few times. This chain uses TRBV3-1 with TRBJ1-2; 7 nucleotides match TRBD1. Losses at the gene ends were 1 base for V and 0 bases for J; bases not matched to a gene: 11. The CDR3 extends over 18 amino acids. Germline values: CDR1 LGHDT, CDR2 YNNKEL (reference sequence). The CDR3 coding sequence is TGTGCCAGCAGCCAAGGGGGACAGCCAGATCTAGCTAACTATGGCTACACCTTC. Its translation: CASSQGGQPDLANYGYTF.

The sample holds a few counts of this clonotype. The CDR3, as DNA: TGTGCCAGCAGCTTGGGGTCCCCCTCCGGGACAGCGTACCAAGAGACCCAGTACTTC. This sequence encodes CASSLGSPSGTAYQETQYF. The V call is TRBV5-6, the J call TRBJ2-5, with 7 bases identical to TRBD1. The CDR3 has 19 residues. Germline V CDR1 and CDR2: SGHDT, YYEEEE. The J segment lost 0 bases and the V segment lost 0 bases, leaving 14 bases of the junction unmatched.

The chain is built from TRBV20-1 and TRBJ1-2; D may be TRBD1 (5 bases). The CDR3 length is 12 residues. The germline V gene encodes CDR1 DFQATT and CDR2 SNEGSKA (reference sequence). Trimming removed 4 bases from V and 7 bases from J, with 13 bases in between. The CDR3 DNA is TGCAGTGCTATCAACAGGATTTTTGGCTACACCTTC. It encodes CSAINRIFGYTF.